Following are 21 T cell receptor beta chains from one sample sequenced in a study of shared clonotypes between healthy human individuals (TCRdb year 2020). The method was the immunoSEQ multiplex PCR assay. Held by TCRdb, this immuneACCESS table contains in-frame sequences only and omits some clones. Under half of the omission traces to an unresolved V gene where checked; the cause of the rest is unknown. For this sample there are millions of clones; approximately 95% appear just once. The ten largest make up under 0.45% of the sample. The sample taken for sequencing was naive CD4+ T cells from PBMCs. The meaning of the sample's cell subset or site label: CD45RA+ positively selected. The source of these receptors is a man between 18 and 29 years old in good health. Some clones in this sample may be carry-over from other donors' samples.

The chain recombines TRBV7-8 with TRBJ2-5, with D possibly TRBD1 on 6 matching bases. CDR1 and CDR2 from the germline V gene are SGHVS and FQNEAQ. The CDR3 spans 15 residues. Trimming left V 3 bases short and J 5 bases short, with 16 bases between. CDR3 region: CASSLQQGFAETQYF. The CDR3 coding sequence is TGTGCCAGCAGCTTGCAGCAGGGGTTCGCTGAGACCCAGTACTTC.

Only a few counts were recorded for this clone. The J gene is TRBJ2-4, the V gene TRBV28; no clear D gene. CDR1 and CDR2 (germline): MDHEN, SYDVKM. V was clipped by 4 bases and J by 5 bases, with 15 bases between them. The CDR3 totals 15 residues. The CDR3 protein is CASSSRHLYENIQYF. In DNA form, the CDR3 reads TGTGCCAGCAGTTCCAGACACCTTTACGAAAACATTCAGTACTTC.

J is TRBJ1-1 and V is TRBV5-1, with D tentatively TRBD1 (6 bases). The CDR3 spans 17 residues. Germline V gives CDR1 SGHRS, CDR2 YFSETQ. V lost 7 bases and J 9 bases, leaving 31 bases between the germline ends. This chain's CDR3 is CASSLIPNQGPLGQAFF. DNA for the CDR3: TGCGCCAGCTCATTGATCCCAAACCAGGGGCCCCTCGGCCAAGCTTTCTTT.

Remarks on this clone: The junction departs from the called germline gene at one end, perhaps through a read error. The chain employs TRBV18 and TRBJ2-7, with 12 bases matching TRBD1. The CDR3 totals 16 residues. Germline values: CDR1 KGHSH, CDR2 LQKENI. The DNA for the CDR3 is TGTGCCAGCTCATCCCCCGGGACAGGGGGCTCCCACGAGCAGTACTTC. Amino acid sequence: CASSSPGTGGSHEQYF.

The chain is built from TRBV21-1 and TRBJ2-6; the D call TRBD1 from the table was never checked on the DNA. TRBV21-1 is a pseudogene. The CDR3 totals 15 residues. The DNA of the CDR3 is TGTGCCACCGCGACAGGTGGCGATGGGGCCAACGTCCTGACTTTC. It codes for CATATGGDGANVLTF.

This clone has only one observation. The CDR3 DNA sequence: TGTGCCACCTTGGGACAGGAACGCTCACCCCTCCACTTT. Translation: CATLGQERSPLHF. The V gene is TRBV2, the J gene TRBJ1-6, with TRBD1 matching over 8 bases. This CDR3 region has 13 residues. Germline V gene data show CDR1 as SNHLY and CDR2 as FYNNEI. V trimming: 10 bases; J trimming: 10 bases; junction bases outside the gene matches: 9. Variable domain in full (rest from reference TRBV2 and TRBJ1-6): EPEVTQTPSHQVTQMGQEVILRCVPISNHLYFYWYRQILGQKVEFLVSFYNNEISEKSEIFDDQFSVERPDGSNFTLKIRSTKLEDSAMYFCATLGQERSPLHFGNGTRLTVT.

The V call is TRBV7-3, the J call TRBJ2-3; 9 nucleotides align to TRBD2. From germline, CDR1 is SGHTA and CDR2 FQGTGA. The CDR3 has 15 amino acids. V trimming: 2 bases; J trimming: 5 bases; junction bases outside the gene matches: 5. CDR3 coding DNA: TGTGCCAGCAGCTTATCTAGCGGGATAATAGATACGCAGTATTTT. It yields the protein CASSLSSGIIDTQYF.

V gene TRBV4-1 combines with J gene TRBJ1-2, with a possible D match to TRBD1 (5 bases). Deletions cut 4 bases from V and 0 bases from J, with 15 bases between. Germline CDR1 reads MGHRA; CDR2 reads YSYEKL. CDR3 length equals 16 residues. The CDR3 region has the DNA TGCGCCAGCAGCCCCATCCCTGACAGAGCTAACTATGGCTACACCTTC. This encodes CASSPIPDRANYGYTF.

The CDR3, as DNA: TGTGCCAGCAGGGCGCCTGGGCGGAGTTACCAAGAGACCCAGTACTTC. Its translation: CASRAPGRSYQETQYF. The chain couples TRBV28 to TRBJ2-5, with unresolved D. This CDR3 has 16 residues. Germline V gene sequence: CDR1 MDHEN, CDR2 SYDVKM. Trimming took 6 bases from V and 0 from J, leaving 17 bases between them.

This chain connects TRBV4-1 to TRBJ1-3, with a tentative D call TRBD1 (6 bases). Trimming pared 3 bases from V and 1 base from J, leaving 16 bases between. The CDR3 loop spans 17 amino acids. Germline-derived CDR1 and CDR2 are MGHRA and YSYEKL. The CDR3 loop is CASSQAPLRGSGNTIYF. In nucleotides, the CDR3 is TGCGCCAGCAGCCAGGCCCCGCTGAGGGGGTCTGGAAACACCATATATTTT.

The rearrangement joins TRBV4-1 to TRBJ2-3, with D perhaps matching TRBD1 or TRBD2 (5 bases each). Trimming removed 4 bases from V and 0 bases from J, with 17 bases in between. CDR3 length equals 17 residues. Germline V gives CDR1 MGHRA, CDR2 YSYEKL. This CDR3 is CASSRNWDRQSTDTQYF. In nucleotides, the CDR3 is TGCGCCAGCAGCCGGAACTGGGACCGACAGAGCACAGATACGCAGTATTTT.

The rearrangement joins TRBV28 to TRBJ2-7; a weak D match, TRBD1 (6 bases). V was pared by 6 bases and J by 3 bases, with 18 bases between. In germline, CDR1 is MDHEN, CDR2 SYDVKM. The CDR3 contains 15 residues. CDR3 protein: CASSSPGQGNYEQYF. The CDR3 DNA is TGTGCCAGCAGCTCCCCCGGCCAGGGGAACTACGAGCAGTACTTC.

The chain carries TRBV7-2 and TRBJ2-7, with no clear D. Per the germline V gene, CDR1 is SGHTA and CDR2 is FQGNSA. The length of the CDR3 is 14 residues. The ends were cut back, 5 bases at V and 4 bases at J, with 15 bases in the middle. The CDR3 sequence: CASSPAREWYEQYF. The CDR3 nucleotides are TGTGCCAGCAGCCCCGCACGCGAGTGGTACGAGCAGTACTTC.

The chain joins TRBV27 to TRBJ1-1; the D gene is possibly TRBD1 (6 bases). The ends were cut back, 1 base at V and 3 bases at J, with 15 bases in the middle. The germline gives CDR1 MNHEY, CDR2 SMNVEV (reference sequence). The CDR3 contains 16 residues. CDR3 coding DNA: TGTGCCAGCAGTTTATGGGGCAGGGGAGGGGACACTGAAGCTTTCTTT. This translates into CASSLWGRGGDTEAFF.

The count of this clone is one. The chain uses TRBV10-3 and TRBJ1-3; tentative D call: TRBD1 (6 bases). The germline gives CDR1 ENHRY, CDR2 SYGVKD. Trimming pared 6 bases from V and 2 bases from J, leaving 14 bases between. This CDR3 spans 15 amino acids. CDR3 in amino acids: CAIRGSGAAGNTIYF. The DNA for the CDR3 is TGTGCCATCAGGGGATCAGGGGCTGCTGGAAACACCATATATTTT.

V gene TRBV9 combines with J gene TRBJ1-3; D is possibly TRBD1 (5 bases). Per the germline V gene, CDR1 is SGDLS and CDR2 is YYNGEE. The V and J ends lost 4 bases and 0 bases respectively, with 11 bases between them. The length of the CDR3 is 15 residues. The CDR3 sequence is CASSRGDFSGNTIYF. The CDR3, as DNA: TGTGCCAGCAGCCGCGGGGACTTCTCTGGAAACACCATATATTTT.

DNA for the CDR3: TGCGCCAGCAGCTTTGGAGTGGCAAATGAGCAGTTCTTC. It specifies CASSFGVANEQFF. V and J are TRBV5-1 and TRBJ2-1; D gene unclear. Trimming removed 2 bases from V and 7 bases from J, with 10 bases in between. Germline V gene data show CDR1 as SGHRS and CDR2 as YFSETQ. CDR3 length: 13 amino acids. The full variable domain, completed using reference TRBV5-1 and TRBJ2-1, is KAGVTQTPRYLIKTRGQQVTLSCSPISGHRSVSWYQQTPGQGLQFLFEYFSETQRNKGNFPGRFSGRQFSNSRSEMNVSTLELGDSALYLCASSFGVANEQFFGPGTRLTVL.

The CDR3 here is CASMKAGRAFF. The CDR3 nucleotides read TGTGCCAGTATGAAGGCCGGGCGAGCTTTCTTT. The rearrangement joins TRBV19 to TRBJ1-1; D is ambiguous. The CDR3 contains 11 residues. The germline V gene has CDR1 LNHDA and CDR2 SQIVND (reference sequence). The germline V and J ends were trimmed by 7 bases and 10 bases, with 13 bases remaining between them.

This clone was seen a single time. V gene TRBV7-2 combines with J gene TRBJ1-2; D unresolved. Germline V lookup: CDR1 SGHTA, CDR2 FQGNSA. V was trimmed by 2 bases and J by 0 bases, leaving 7 bases between them. This CDR3 contains 14 residues. The CDR3 loop is CASSLSGTNYGYTF. The CDR3 nucleotides read TGTGCCAGCAGCTTATCTGGGACTAACTATGGCTACACCTTC.

The chain couples TRBV2 to TRBJ2-7; the D gene is possibly TRBD1 (6 bases). The CDR3 is 13 residues long. Germline CDR1 and CDR2: SNHLY and FYNNEI. Trimming stripped 10 bases from V and 0 bases from J, with 13 bases between. The CDR3 here is CATGRDISYEQYF. The DNA of the CDR3 is TGTGCCACGGGCCGGGACATCTCCTACGAGCAGTACTTC.

The chain uses TRBV4-2 and TRBJ1-5; no definite D call. Trimming cost V 0 bases and J 5 bases, with 14 bases left between them. Germline V CDR1 and CDR2: LGHNA, YNFKEQ. The CDR3 has 16 amino acids. This CDR3 reads CASSQDPRAPYQPQHF. CDR3 sequence (DNA): TGTGCCAGCAGCCAAGATCCCCGGGCCCCCTATCAGCCCCAGCATTTT.